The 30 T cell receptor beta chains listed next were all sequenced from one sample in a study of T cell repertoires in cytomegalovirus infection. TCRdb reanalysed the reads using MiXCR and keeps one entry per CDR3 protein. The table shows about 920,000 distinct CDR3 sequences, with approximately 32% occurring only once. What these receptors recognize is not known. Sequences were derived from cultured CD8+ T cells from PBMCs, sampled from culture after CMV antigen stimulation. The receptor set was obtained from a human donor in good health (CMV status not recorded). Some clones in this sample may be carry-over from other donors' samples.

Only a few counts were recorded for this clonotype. The CDR3 region has the DNA TGTGCCAGCAGCTTAATGGGACAGAGTCCTCTCCACGAGCAGTACGTC. Residues: CASSLMGQSPLHEQYV. The chain links TRBV7-3 to TRBJ2-7, with 7 bases lining up with TRBD1. The CDR3 runs to 16 residues. The junction had 11 bases not matched to a gene; V was cut back by 1 base and J by 5 bases. Germline CDR1 SGHTA, CDR2 FQGTGA.

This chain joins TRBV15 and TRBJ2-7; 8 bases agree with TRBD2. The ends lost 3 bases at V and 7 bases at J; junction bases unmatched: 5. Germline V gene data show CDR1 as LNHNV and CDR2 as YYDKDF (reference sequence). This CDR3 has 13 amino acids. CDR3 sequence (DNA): TGTGCCACCAGCAGGGCGGGGGGTCAAGAGCAGTACTTC. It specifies CATSRAGGQEQYF. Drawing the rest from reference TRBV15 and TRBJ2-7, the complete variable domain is DAMVIQNPRYQVTQFGKPVTLSCSQTLNHNVMYWYQQKSSQAPKLLFHYYDKDFNNEADTPDNFQSRRPNTSFCFLDIRSPGLGDTAMYLCATSRAGGQEQYFGPGTRLTVT.

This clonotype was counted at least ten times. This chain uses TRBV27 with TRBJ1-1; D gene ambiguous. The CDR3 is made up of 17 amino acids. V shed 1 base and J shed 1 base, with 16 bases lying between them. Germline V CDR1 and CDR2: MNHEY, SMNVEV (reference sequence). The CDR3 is CASSLYPPWGRNTEAFF. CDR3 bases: TGTGCCAGCAGTTTATATCCCCCTTGGGGAAGGAACACTGAAGCTTTCTTT.

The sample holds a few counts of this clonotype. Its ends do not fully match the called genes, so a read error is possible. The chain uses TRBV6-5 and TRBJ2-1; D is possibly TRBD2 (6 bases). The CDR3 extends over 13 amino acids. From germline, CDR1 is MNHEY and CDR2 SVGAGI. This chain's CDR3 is CASSSTGVNELFF. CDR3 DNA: TGTGCCAGCTCCTCTACGGGGGTCAATGAGCTGTTCTTC.

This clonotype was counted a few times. CDR3 DNA: TGTGCCAGCAGTATTATACAGGGGACAGATACGCAGTATTTT. This translates into CASSIIQGTDTQYF. V is TRBV6-5 and J is TRBJ2-3, with TRBD1 identical over 7 bases. Trimming cost V 5 bases and J 3 bases; bases outside gene matches: 5. The CDR3 sequence is 14 residues long. CDR1 is MNHEY, CDR2 SVGAGI, per germline.

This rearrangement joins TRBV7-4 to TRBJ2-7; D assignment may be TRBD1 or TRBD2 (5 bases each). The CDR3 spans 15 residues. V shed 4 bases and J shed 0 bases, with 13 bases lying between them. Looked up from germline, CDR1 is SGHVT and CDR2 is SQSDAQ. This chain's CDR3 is CASSWDHLYSYEQYF. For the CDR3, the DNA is TGTGCCAGCAGCTGGGACCACCTCTACTCCTACGAGCAGTACTTC.

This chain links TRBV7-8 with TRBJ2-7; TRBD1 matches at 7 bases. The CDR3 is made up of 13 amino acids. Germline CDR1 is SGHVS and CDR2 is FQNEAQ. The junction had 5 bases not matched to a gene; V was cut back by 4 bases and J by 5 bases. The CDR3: CASSSDRVDEQYF. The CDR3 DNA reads TGTGCCAGCAGCTCCGACAGGGTAGACGAGCAGTACTTC.

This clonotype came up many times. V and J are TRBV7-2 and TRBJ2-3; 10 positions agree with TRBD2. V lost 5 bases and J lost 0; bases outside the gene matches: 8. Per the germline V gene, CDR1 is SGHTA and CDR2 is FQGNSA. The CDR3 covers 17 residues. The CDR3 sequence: CASSVSSGGTSTDTQYF. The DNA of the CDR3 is TGTGCCAGCAGCGTGTCTAGCGGGGGAACTAGCACAGATACGCAGTATTTT.

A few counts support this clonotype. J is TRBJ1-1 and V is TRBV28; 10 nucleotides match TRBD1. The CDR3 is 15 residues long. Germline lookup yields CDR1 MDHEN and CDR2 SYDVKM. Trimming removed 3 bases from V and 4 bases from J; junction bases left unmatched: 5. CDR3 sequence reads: CASSLVGQGFTEAFF. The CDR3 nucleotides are TGTGCCAGCAGTTTGGTGGGACAGGGGTTCACTGAAGCTTTCTTT.

This CDR3 reads CSARVYRTQETQYF. Here the CDR3 DNA reads TGCAGTGCTAGAGTCTATAGAACCCAAGAGACCCAGTACTTC. V is TRBV20-1 and J is TRBJ2-5; D uncertain. Germline-derived CDR1 and CDR2 are DFQATT and SNEGSKA (reference sequence). V shed 1 base and J shed 1 base, with 10 bases lying between them. This CDR3 comprises 14 residues.

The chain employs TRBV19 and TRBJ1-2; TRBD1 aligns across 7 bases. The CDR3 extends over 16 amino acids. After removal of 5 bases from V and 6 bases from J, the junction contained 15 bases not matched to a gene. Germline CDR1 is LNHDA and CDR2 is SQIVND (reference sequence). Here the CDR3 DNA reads TGTGCCAGTAGTCTTCAAGGTGGACACAGGGGAGATGGCTACACCTTC. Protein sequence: CASSLQGGHRGDGYTF.

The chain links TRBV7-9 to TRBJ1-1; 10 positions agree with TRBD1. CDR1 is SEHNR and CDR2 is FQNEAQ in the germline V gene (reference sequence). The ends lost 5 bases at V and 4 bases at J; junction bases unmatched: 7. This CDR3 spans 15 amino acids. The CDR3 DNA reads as TGTGCCAGCAGCGCGACAGGGGGCGGAAGCACTGAAGCTTTCTTT. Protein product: CASSATGGGSTEAFF.

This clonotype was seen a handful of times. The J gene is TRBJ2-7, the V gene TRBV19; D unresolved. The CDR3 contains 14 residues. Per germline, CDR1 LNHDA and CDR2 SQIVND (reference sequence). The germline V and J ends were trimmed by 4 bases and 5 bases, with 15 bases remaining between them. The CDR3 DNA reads TGTGCCAGTAGTACCCCCGGCGTACTGAACGAGCAGTACTTC. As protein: CASSTPGVLNEQYF.

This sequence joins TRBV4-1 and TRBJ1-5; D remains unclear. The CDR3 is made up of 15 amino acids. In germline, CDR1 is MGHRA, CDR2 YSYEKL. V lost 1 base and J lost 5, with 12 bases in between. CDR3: CASSQGAGGDQPQHF. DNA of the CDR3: TGCGCCAGCAGCCAAGGGGCCGGCGGGGATCAGCCCCAGCATTTT.

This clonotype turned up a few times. CDR3 nucleotides: TGTGCCAGCACCTCTGGGGAAAAACTGTTTTTT. Protein sequence: CASTSGEKLFF. The genes are TRBV12-3 or TRBV12-4 and TRBJ1-4, with no clear D. V shed 7 bases and J shed 8 bases, with 8 bases lying between them. The CDR3 is made up of 11 amino acids.

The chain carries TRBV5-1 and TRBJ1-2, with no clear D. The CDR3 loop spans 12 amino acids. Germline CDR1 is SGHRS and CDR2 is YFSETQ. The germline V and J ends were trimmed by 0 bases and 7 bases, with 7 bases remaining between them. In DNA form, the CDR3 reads TGCGCCAGCAGCTTGGGGGCGGCTGGCTACACCTTC. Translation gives CASSLGAAGYTF.

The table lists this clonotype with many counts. CDR3 in amino acids: CASSSFGQGSYEQYF. The CDR3 nucleotides read TGTGCCAGCAGCTCCTTTGGGCAGGGGTCCTACGAGCAGTACTTC. The chain links TRBV7-2 to TRBJ2-7, with a tentative D call TRBD1 (6 bases). The germline V and J ends were trimmed by 4 bases and 1 base, with 14 bases remaining between them. CDR3 size: 15 residues. Looked up from germline, CDR1 is SGHTA and CDR2 is FQGNSA.

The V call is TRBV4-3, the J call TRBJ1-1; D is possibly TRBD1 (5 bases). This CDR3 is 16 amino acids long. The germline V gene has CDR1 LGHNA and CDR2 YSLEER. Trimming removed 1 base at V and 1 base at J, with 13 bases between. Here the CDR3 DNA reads TGCGCCAGCAGCCAAGTGAGGGGTCTGGAGAACACTGAAGCTTTCTTT. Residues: CASSQVRGLENTEAFF.

The CDR3 DNA sequence: TGCGCCAGCAGCCCGGGACTAGTAAGAGCAGATACGCAGTATTTT. Its protein product is CASSPGLVRADTQYF. The V and J genes are TRBV4-1 and TRBJ2-3, with TRBD2 identical over 8 bases. There are 15 residues in the CDR3. V dropped 4 bases and J dropped 4; count of bases not matched to a gene: 7. CDR1 and CDR2 from the germline V gene are MGHRA and YSYEKL.

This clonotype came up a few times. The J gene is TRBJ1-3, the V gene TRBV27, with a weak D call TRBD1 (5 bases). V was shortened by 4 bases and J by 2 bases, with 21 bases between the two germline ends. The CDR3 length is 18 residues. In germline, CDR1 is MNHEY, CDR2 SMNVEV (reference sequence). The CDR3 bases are TGTGCCAGCAGTTCGTCGTCTGGGGGAATAGGCCCTGGAAACACCATATATTTT. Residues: CASSSSSGGIGPGNTIYF.

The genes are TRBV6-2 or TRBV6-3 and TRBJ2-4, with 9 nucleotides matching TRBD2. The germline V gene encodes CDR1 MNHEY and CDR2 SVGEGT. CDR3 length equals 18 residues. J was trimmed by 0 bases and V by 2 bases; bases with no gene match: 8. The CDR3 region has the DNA TGTGCCAGCAGTTACATTCCTAGCGGGGATACAGCCAAAAACATTCAGTACTTC. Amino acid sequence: CASSYIPSGDTAKNIQYF.

The CDR3 coding sequence is TGTGCCAGCAGCCCTACGAGGGACTATGGCTACACCTTC. It is translated as CASSPTRDYGYTF. The rearrangement links TRBV12-3 or TRBV12-4 to TRBJ1-2; D gene ambiguous. The V gene lost 6 bases and the J gene lost 3 bases, with 11 bases spanning the gap. This CDR3 region has 13 residues.

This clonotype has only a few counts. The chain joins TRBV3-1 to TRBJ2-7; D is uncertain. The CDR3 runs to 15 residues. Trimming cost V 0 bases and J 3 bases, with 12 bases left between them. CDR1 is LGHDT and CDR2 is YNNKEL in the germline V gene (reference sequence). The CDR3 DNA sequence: TGTGCCAGCAGCCAAGAAGGCAGGTGGAACTACGAGCAGTACTTC. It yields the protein CASSQEGRWNYEQYF.

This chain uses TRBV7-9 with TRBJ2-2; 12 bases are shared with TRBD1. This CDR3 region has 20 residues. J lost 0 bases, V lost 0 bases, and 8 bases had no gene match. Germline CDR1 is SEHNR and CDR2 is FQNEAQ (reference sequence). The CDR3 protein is CASSLATGTGGYANTGELFF. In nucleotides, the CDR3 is TGTGCCAGCAGCTTAGCGACCGGGACAGGGGGCTACGCGAACACCGGGGAGCTGTTTTTT.

CDR3 protein: CASSPSPGTSDTQYF. The CDR3, as DNA: TGTGCCAGCAGTCCCAGTCCCGGGACGTCGGATACGCAGTATTTT. The chain couples TRBV27 to TRBJ2-3, with D perhaps given as TRBD1 or TRBD2 (5 bases each). The V and J ends lost 5 bases and 6 bases respectively, with 18 bases between them. Germline CDR1 reads MNHEY; CDR2 reads SMNVEV (reference sequence). This CDR3 contains 15 residues.

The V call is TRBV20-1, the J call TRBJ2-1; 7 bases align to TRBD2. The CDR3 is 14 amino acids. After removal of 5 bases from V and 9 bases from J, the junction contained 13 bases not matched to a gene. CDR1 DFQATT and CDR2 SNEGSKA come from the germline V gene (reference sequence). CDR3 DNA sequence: TGCAGTGCTTCCCCGGGACTAACACCCCTTGAGCAGTTCTTC. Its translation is CSASPGLTPLEQFF.

CDR3 coding DNA: TGTGCCAGCAGTCCGCTAGCGGGGGGGCGTTGGTATGAGCAGTTCTTC. Amino acid sequence: CASSPLAGGRWYEQFF. V and J are TRBV12-3 or TRBV12-4 and TRBJ2-1; 12 bases fit TRBD2. The V gene end was trimmed by 5 bases and the J gene end by 8 bases; junction bases not matched to a gene: 10. The CDR3 consists of 16 residues.

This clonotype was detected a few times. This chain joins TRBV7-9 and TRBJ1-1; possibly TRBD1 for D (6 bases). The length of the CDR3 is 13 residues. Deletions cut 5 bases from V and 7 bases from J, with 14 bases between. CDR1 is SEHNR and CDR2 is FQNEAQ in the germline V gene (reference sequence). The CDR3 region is CASSTPGQSEAFF. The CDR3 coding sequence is TGTGCCAGCAGCACCCCTGGACAGAGTGAAGCTTTCTTT.

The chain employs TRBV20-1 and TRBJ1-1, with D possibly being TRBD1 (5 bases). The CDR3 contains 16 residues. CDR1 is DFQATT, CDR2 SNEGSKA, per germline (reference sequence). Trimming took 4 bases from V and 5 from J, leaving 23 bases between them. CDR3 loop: CSAKPGLALLGTEAFF. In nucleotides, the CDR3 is TGCAGTGCTAAACCGGGGCTAGCCTTACTAGGTACTGAAGCTTTCTTT.

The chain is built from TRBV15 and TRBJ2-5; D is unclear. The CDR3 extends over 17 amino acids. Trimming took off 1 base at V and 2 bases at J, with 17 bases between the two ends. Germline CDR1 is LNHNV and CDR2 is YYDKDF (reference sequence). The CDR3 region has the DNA TGTGCCACCAGCAGAGTTAAGGGTGGGCCAGAACAAGAGACCCAGTACTTC. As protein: CATSRVKGGPEQETQYF. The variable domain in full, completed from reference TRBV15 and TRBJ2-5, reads DAMVIQNPRYQVTQFGKPVTLSCSQTLNHNVMYWYQQKSSQAPKLLFHYYDKDFNNEADTPDNFQSRRPNTSFCFLDIRSPGLGDTAMYLCATSRVKGGPEQETQYFGPGTRLLVL.